These 27 T cell receptor beta chains originate from one sample sequenced in a study of Graves' ophthalmopathy and Graves' hyperthyroidism. The TCR beta CDR3 regions underwent amplification from RNA transcripts. A first-round RT-PCR used HTBI primers, followed by a second-round multiplex PCR. Each CDR3 protein gets one entry after TCRdb re-called the multiplex PCR reads with MiXCR. This table has about 1.2 million distinct CDR3 sequences, 35% to 40% appearing once. The sample consisted of peripheral blood or thyroid tissue (not recorded which). The receptors were sampled from an adult man with Graves' hyperthyroidism.

V and J are TRBV11-2 and TRBJ2-5; TRBD2 might be the D (7 bases). Germline V lookup: CDR1 SGHAT, CDR2 FQNNGV. The CDR3 extends over 17 amino acids. Between the trimmed V and J ends, which lost 6 bases and 7 bases, there was a span of 27 bases. CDR3 amino acids: CASRDKAAGARSGTQYF. DNA for the CDR3: TGTGCCAGCAGAGATAAGGCGGCGGGGGCCCGGTCAGGGACCCAGTACTTC.

This clonotype appeared a few times. The rearrangement links TRBV7-8 to TRBJ2-7, with TRBD2 matching 14 bases. Germline V gene data show CDR1 as SGHVS and CDR2 as FQNEAQ. The CDR3 spans 19 residues. The trim removed 4 bases at V and 6 bases at J, leaving 17 bases unmatched. The DNA of the CDR3 is TGTGCCAGCAGCTCTGCGGGACTAGCGGGAGCCAGGGGTGGATCCGAGCAGTACTTC. Amino acids: CASSSAGLAGARGGSEQYF.

In this sample, this clonotype turned up many times. The chain joins TRBV7-9 to TRBJ1-1; 7 bases fit TRBD1. The V gene's germline CDR1 is SEHNR and CDR2 FQNEAQ (reference sequence). V trimming: 5 bases; J trimming: 7 bases; junction bases outside the gene matches: 7. This CDR3 spans 13 amino acids. CDR3 sequence reads: CASSLNRGVEAFF. In DNA, the CDR3 is TGTGCCAGCAGCCTAAACAGGGGCGTTGAAGCTTTCTTT. The full variable domain, completed using reference TRBV7-9 and TRBJ1-1, is DTGVSQNPRHKITKRGQNVTFRCDPISEHNRLYWYRQTLGQGPEFLTYFQNEAQLEKSRLLSDRFSAERPKGSFSTLEIQRTEQGDSAMYLCASSLNRGVEAFFGQGTRLTVV.

In this sample, this clonotype turned up many times. The gene calls are TRBV12-3 or TRBV12-4 and TRBJ2-7; D unclear. The CDR3 spans 13 residues. V lost 3 bases and J 2 bases, leaving 8 bases between the germline ends. CDR3 sequence (DNA): TGTGCCAGCAGTTTCGCAGGCCCCTACGAGCAGTACTTC. Amino acids: CASSFAGPYEQYF.

This clonotype has just a few counts. This chain uses TRBV28 with TRBJ1-2; D not certain. With 7 bases removed from V and 4 bases from J, the gap between germline ends came to 13 bases. Per germline, CDR1 MDHEN and CDR2 SYDVKM. This CDR3 is 13 amino acids long. CDR3 residues: CASTTVQVYGYTF. The CDR3 region has the DNA TGTGCCAGCACTACAGTCCAGGTCTATGGCTACACCTTC.

The chain joins TRBV5-1 to TRBJ1-6; 7 bases agree with TRBD1. The CDR3 length is 16 residues. Per germline, CDR1 SGHRS and CDR2 YFSETQ. After removal of 0 bases from V and 5 bases from J, the junction contained 5 bases not matched to a gene. Here the CDR3 reads CASSLGQGNDNSPLHF. For the CDR3, the DNA is TGCGCCAGCAGCTTGGGACAGGGCAACGATAATTCACCCCTCCACTTT.

This clonotype was observed a single time. Germline is not matched at one junction end, which may reflect a read error. V and J are TRBV10-2 and TRBJ2-6; no clear D gene. Looked up from germline, CDR1 is WSHSY and CDR2 is SAAADI. The CDR3 runs to 12 residues. This CDR3 reads CATSVGANVLTF. CDR3 in DNA: TGCGCCACCAGTGTTGGGGCCAACGTCCTGACTTTC.

This clonotype has ten or more counts. This sequence joins TRBV28 and TRBJ2-6, with D uncertain. V gave up 3 bases and J gave up 0 bases, with 12 bases separating them. This CDR3 spans 17 amino acids. CDR1 is MDHEN and CDR2 is SYDVKM in the germline V gene. The CDR3 DNA reads as TGTGCCAGCAGTTTGGGCAGCTCGGCCTCTGGGGCCAACGTCCTGACTTTC. Protein: CASSLGSSASGANVLTF.

This clonotype was found many times. V gene TRBV9 combines with J gene TRBJ2-7, with no clear D. CDR1 is SGDLS, CDR2 YYNGEE, per germline. The CDR3 is made up of 14 amino acids. The V end lost 2 bases, the J end lost 3 bases, and 12 bases lay between the germline ends. CDR3 sequence: CASSVPPPFYEQYF. The CDR3 coding sequence is TGTGCCAGCAGCGTCCCCCCCCCCTTCTACGAGCAGTACTTC. Full variable domain (rest looked up from reference TRBV9 and TRBJ2-7): DSGVTQTPKHLITATGQRVTLRCSPRSGDLSVYWYQQSLDQGLQFLIQYYNGEERAKGNILERFSAQQFPDLHSELNLSSLELGDSALYFCASSVPPPFYEQYFGPGTRLTVT.

The V call is TRBV3-1, the J call TRBJ2-7, with D uncertain. Germline V gives CDR1 LGHDT, CDR2 YNNKEL (reference sequence). Trimming took 1 base from V and 1 from J, leaving 8 bases between them. The CDR3 is 14 amino acids. The CDR3, as DNA: TGTGCCAGCAGCCAAGGGCGCAGATCCTACGAGCAGTACTTC. It is translated as CASSQGRRSYEQYF.

The chain has TRBV29-1 and TRBJ1-5, with D possibly being TRBD1 (5 bases). The V and J ends lost 1 base and 11 bases respectively, with 15 bases between them. The CDR3 spans 13 residues. In germline, CDR1 is SQVTM, CDR2 ANQGSEA. The CDR3 region is CSVEGGRVRAQHF. The CDR3, as DNA: TGCAGCGTTGAAGGAGGCAGGGTGCGGGCCCAGCATTTT.

This clonotype came up many times. The genes are TRBV19 and TRBJ2-7; D is possibly TRBD2 (6 bases). The CDR3 sequence is 16 residues long. CDR1 is LNHDA and CDR2 is SQIVND in the germline V gene (reference sequence). V was trimmed by 9 bases and J by 1 base, leaving 22 bases between them. The CDR3 DNA reads TGTGCCAGCGGCCCCGGGACGCGCGGGGTGTCCTACGAGCAGTACTTC. Residues: CASGPGTRGVSYEQYF.

This clonotype was observed many times. V is TRBV10-3 and J is TRBJ2-7, with 13 bases that match TRBD2. Per the germline V gene, CDR1 is ENHRY and CDR2 is SYGVKD. The CDR3 is 16 amino acids. V lost 8 bases, J lost 0 bases, and 7 bases stayed unmatched. The CDR3 DNA is TGTGCCATCGGACTAGCGGGGGACACGAGCTCCTACGAGCAGTACTTC. This sequence encodes CAIGLAGDTSSYEQYF.

This clonotype occurred many times. The chain uses TRBV20-1 and TRBJ1-4; 8 nucleotides agree with TRBD1. Germline V gene lookup returns CDR1 DFQATT and CDR2 SNEGSKA (reference sequence). This CDR3 spans 12 amino acids. The V gene end was trimmed by 5 bases and the J gene end by 12 bases; junction bases not matched to a gene: 8. CDR3: CSALGQEYQLFF. CDR3 nucleotides: TGCAGTGCTCTGGGACAGGAGTATCAACTGTTTTTT.

The sample holds many counts of this clonotype. This rearrangement joins TRBV24-1 to TRBJ1-5, with a possible D match to TRBD1 (5 bases). Trimming removed 0 bases from V and 13 bases from J, with 9 bases in between. This CDR3 is built from 12 residues. From germline, CDR1 is KGHDR and CDR2 SFDVKD. CDR3 sequence: CATSDLGDGQHF. CDR3 DNA: TGTGCCACCAGTGATTTGGGGGACGGACAGCATTTT.

This clonotype appeared many times. This chain uses TRBV2 with TRBJ2-7, with a possible D match to TRBD1 (5 bases). The CDR3 has 15 amino acids. In germline, CDR1 is SNHLY, CDR2 FYNNEI. V lost 6 bases and J lost 3, with 18 bases in between. The DNA of the CDR3 is TGTGCCAGCAGGATTGACAGCCATCTGTACTACGAGCAGTACTTC. Its protein product is CASRIDSHLYYEQYF.

A word on this clonotype: An end of the junction differs from the germline gene, which may be a read error. V is TRBV12-3 or TRBV12-4 and J is TRBJ2-7; D may correspond to TRBD1 or TRBD2 (5 bases each). The CDR3 spans 13 residues. DNA for the CDR3: TGTGCCAGAAGTTTTCAGGGAGCCGGCGAGCAGTACTTC. This codes for CARSFQGAGEQYF.

In regard to this clonotype: Possible read error: a much larger clone is one base away. This chain joins TRBV6-6 and TRBJ1-5; TRBD1 aligns across 9 bases. V lost 4 bases to trimming and J lost 5 bases; unmatched junction nucleotides: 9. This CDR3 spans 16 amino acids. Germline assignment: CDR1 MNHNY and CDR2 SVGAGI (reference sequence). The CDR3 DNA follows: TGTGCCAGCAGTTCGAGCCCGGACAGGGGTTATCAGCCCCAGCATTTT. It yields the protein CASSSSPDRGYQPQHF.

This clonotype was counted ten times or more. The CDR3 DNA reads TGTGCCAGCAGCTTCGTAGGGCAGGGGGCCGGGACGTACACTGAAGCTTTCTTT. It encodes CASSFVGQGAGTYTEAFF. The rearrangement links TRBV7-2 to TRBJ1-1, with TRBD1 matching over 8 bases. CDR1 SGHTA and CDR2 FQGNSA come from the germline V gene. This CDR3 has 18 residues. V trimming: 3 bases; J trimming: 3 bases; junction bases outside the gene matches: 15.

The sample holds a few counts of this clonotype. The rearrangement links TRBV12-3 or TRBV12-4 to TRBJ2-2; D gene uncertain. CDR3 length: 12 residues. The ends were cut back, 3 bases at V and 9 bases at J, with 8 bases in the middle. The CDR3 sequence: CASSFRDWELFF. The CDR3 DNA is TGTGCCAGCAGTTTTCGCGATTGGGAGCTGTTTTTT.

This clonotype was recorded at least ten times. The chain has TRBV7-9 and TRBJ2-5; D not certain. V lost 5 bases and J lost 7, with 14 bases in between. Germline V gene data show CDR1 as SEHNR and CDR2 as FQNEAQ (reference sequence). This CDR3 is 13 amino acids long. CDR3 residues: CASSPEVRVTQYF. Written as DNA, the CDR3 is TGTGCCAGCAGCCCAGAGGTCCGGGTGACCCAGTACTTC. The full variable domain, completed using reference TRBV7-9 and TRBJ2-5, is DTGVSQNPRHKITKRGQNVTFRCDPISEHNRLYWYRQTLGQGPEFLTYFQNEAQLEKSRLLSDRFSAERPKGSFSTLEIQRTEQGDSAMYLCASSPEVRVTQYFGPGTRLLVL.

Ten or more counts support this clonotype. The chain recombines TRBV7-2 with TRBJ1-1; perhaps TRBD1 as D (5 bases). This CDR3 region has 16 residues. V lost 5 bases, J lost 1 base, and 17 bases lay in between. Looked up from germline, CDR1 is SGHTA and CDR2 is FQGNSA. In DNA form, the CDR3 reads TGTGCCAGCAGCGGAACAGGAGGTTGGTGGAACACTGAAGCTTTCTTT. This translates into CASSGTGGWWNTEAFF.

This clonotype was recorded at least ten times. The chain recombines TRBV29-1 with TRBJ1-2, with D possibly TRBD1 on 6 matching bases. V shed 3 bases and J shed 4 bases, with 12 bases lying between them. The CDR3 runs to 13 residues. From germline, CDR1 is SQVTM and CDR2 ANQGSEA. CDR3 region: CSVENREGYGYTF. The CDR3, as DNA: TGCAGCGTTGAGAACAGGGAGGGCTATGGCTACACCTTC.

This clonotype came up many times. The chain has TRBV20-1 and TRBJ2-2; tentative D call: TRBD1 (5 bases). V lost 3 bases, J lost 2 bases, and 7 bases lay in between. The CDR3 is 13 amino acids. Germline values: CDR1 DFQATT, CDR2 SNEGSKA (reference sequence). This CDR3 is CSASGQNTGELFF. Here the CDR3 DNA reads TGCAGTGCTAGCGGACAAAACACCGGGGAGCTGTTTTTT.

In this sample, this clonotype turned up many times. The chain joins TRBV4-1 to TRBJ1-6; D is ambiguous. The CDR3 is 16 amino acids. The germline CDR1 and CDR2 sequences are MGHRA and YSYEKL. With 0 bases removed from V and 8 bases from J, the gap between germline ends came to 14 bases. The CDR3 protein is CASSQDPSNSHSPLHF. As DNA, the CDR3 is TGCGCCAGCAGCCAAGATCCCAGTAACTCTCATTCACCCCTCCACTTT.

This clonotype has just a few counts. V and J are TRBV13 and TRBJ2-5; 10 nucleotides agree with TRBD2. The germline CDR1 and CDR2 sequences are PRHDT and FYEKMQ (reference sequence). Trimming removed 8 bases from V and 4 bases from J; junction bases left unmatched: 4. The CDR3 spans 13 residues. The CDR3 bases are TGTGCCAGCCAACTAGCGGGAACAGAGACCCAGTACTTC. It specifies CASQLAGTETQYF.

The chain joins TRBV19 to TRBJ1-1, with 7 bases that match TRBD1. V lost 3 bases, J lost 0 bases, and 1 base stayed unmatched. Germline V gives CDR1 LNHDA, CDR2 SQIVND (reference sequence). This CDR3 region has 14 residues. For the CDR3, the DNA is TGTGCCAGTAGTATGGGACAGATGAACACTGAAGCTTTCTTT. Residues: CASSMGQMNTEAFF.